The clone carrying this T cell receptor beta chain was recorded many times. Its target is not known. Individually, TCR cDNA molecules were each labelled with a unique molecular identifier. TCRdb re-analysed the 5' RACE reads in MiXCR, keeping a single row per CDR3 protein. The sample contains around 26,000 distinct CDR3 sequences, about 7.6% of which appear only once. These data come from a study of spatial heterogeneity in lung cancer. Broader study findings: Among blood samples, ubiquitous expanded tumor TCRs appeared more at resection than at follow-up.

Time point here: sample taken at primary tumor resection. The donors comprised around 76 untreated early-stage non-small cell lung cancer patients. Unsorted whole RNA samples from tumor, nontumor lung or frozen PBMC were sequenced. The ends were cut back, 7 bases at V and 6 bases at J, with 16 bases in the middle. In germline, CDR1 is SGHTA, CDR2 FQGNSA. The CDR3 is made up of 14 amino acids. The TCR sequence derives from a male donor with early-stage non-small cell lung cancer. Source: PBMCs, taken at surgery. The rearrangement links TRBV7-2 to TRBJ2-1; D possibly corresponds to TRBD2 (5 bases). CDR3 protein: CASTTMGAPNEQFF. The CDR3 bases are TGTGCCAGCACCACAATGGGAGCACCCAATGAGCAGTTCTTC.